The text below deals with one T cell receptor (beta chain). The data belong to a study of blood T cell repertoires in COVID-19. Study-wide background: T cells, B-cell-depleted T cells, or PBMCs provided the cDNA or gDNA that served as material.

Up to 2 weeks before entering the study, exposed participants had met a COVID-19 case. Study processing details: The assay estimated nucleated cells by amplifying reference gene primers. TCRdb's copy holds only in-frame clones and misses some; the assay was immunoSEQ multiplex PCR. V and J calls plus clone size are reproduced from that table; the DNA served to infer D and trimming. The sample lists 200,000 to 250,000 clones, approximately 83% seen once, with nearly 5% in the top ten. The TCR sequence derives from a woman in her fifties or sixties who had been exposed to COVID-19. Material for sequencing was PBMCs or T cells enriched from blood (not recorded which).

The CDR3 here is CASSQKGYQPQHF. DNA for the CDR3: TGTGCCAGCAGCCAAAAGGGGTATCAGCCCCAGCATTTT. J is TRBJ1-5 and V is TRBV12-3 or TRBV12-4; D possibly corresponds to TRBD1 (5 bases). The V and J ends lost 6 bases and 5 bases respectively, with 11 bases between them. There are 13 residues in the CDR3.